This T cell receptor beta chain emerged from a study of CD8 T cells in Susac syndrome. Findings and caveats of the study: The authors acknowledged that the study's TCR sequencing and HLA analysis involved relatively few individuals.

The V gene lost 0 bases and the J gene lost 7 bases, with 7 bases spanning the gap. The germline V gene encodes CDR1 SGHVS and CDR2 FQNEAQ. The CDR3 has 12 residues. With regard to this clonotype: Antigen: not known.

From blood CD8+ and CD4+ T cells, the TCR beta chain was sequenced. RNA in amounts of about 0.5 to 1 ug was reverse transcribed with random hexamers. TCRdb called the immunoSEQ multiplex PCR reads again in MiXCR, with one record for every CDR3 protein. The sample has 140,000 or so distinct CDR3 sequences, roughly 95% seen once. This sequence was found in a human donor in good health. The V call is TRBV7-8, the J call TRBJ2-7; TRBD2 is a possible D gene (6 bases). The specimen was CD4+ T cells from PBMCs. As DNA, the CDR3 is TGTGCCAGCAGCTTAGCTGGGACTGAGCAGTACTTC. Protein: CASSLAGTEQYF.